The 30 T cell receptor beta chains below were found in one sample sequenced in a study of cytomegalovirus exposure and HLA in healthy donors. In the PCR, 60 Vbeta and 13 Jbeta primers were used. Measured with immunoSEQ multiplex PCR; TCRdb has only the in-frame clones, and not every one. The data show more than 150,000 clones, around 74% seen once. Sequences were obtained from PBMCs. These receptors were obtained from a girl between 5 and 17 years old in good health and CMV-seropositive.

The rearrangement links TRBV27 to TRBJ2-3; D may be TRBD1 (5 bases). The germline V gene encodes CDR1 MNHEY and CDR2 SMNVEV (reference sequence). This CDR3 is 13 amino acids long. Trimming removed 5 bases from V and 6 bases from J, with 12 bases in between. CDR3 bases: TGTGCCAGCAGTGCCCAGGGTCCGGATACGCAGTATTTT. It encodes CASSAQGPDTQYF.

The chain couples TRBV18 to TRBJ1-2; 7 bases are shared with TRBD1. V dropped 1 base and J dropped 13; count of bases not matched to a gene: 15. Germline values: CDR1 KGHSH, CDR2 LQKENI. The length of the CDR3 is 15 residues. DNA of the CDR3: TGTGCCAGCTCACCACAAACGGGACAGAGGATCGCTTTCACCTTC. Translating gives CASSPQTGQRIAFTF.

The chain recombines TRBV5-1 with TRBJ1-4, with 8 bases aligning to TRBD1. J gave up 6 bases and V 3 bases, and 4 bases lay outside the gene matches. CDR3 size: 14 residues. Germline assignment: CDR1 SGHRS and CDR2 YFSETQ. This CDR3 is CASSSQGADEKLFF. CDR3 in DNA: TGCGCCAGCAGCTCCCAGGGGGCGGATGAAAAACTGTTTTTT.

The gene calls are TRBV27 and TRBJ2-2; unclear D gene. Trimming stripped 6 bases from V and 3 bases from J, with 8 bases between. This CDR3 region has 13 residues. The germline V gene has CDR1 MNHEY and CDR2 SMNVEV (reference sequence). The CDR3 nucleotides read TGTGCCAGCAGAACGGTTCACACCGGGGAGCTGTTTTTT. Translated: CASRTVHTGELFF.

The chain is built from TRBV4-1 and TRBJ2-5; 14 positions match TRBD2. Germline trimming cut 4 bases from V and 4 bases from J; bases unmatched to any gene: 8. Per the germline V gene, CDR1 is MGHRA and CDR2 is YSYEKL. This CDR3 is built from 17 residues. CDR3 coding DNA: TGCGCCAGCAGCCCGCCGACTAGCGGGGGGGCTGGAGAGACCCAGTACTTC. This codes for CASSPPTSGGAGETQYF.

The genes are TRBV5-4 and TRBJ1-3; 9 bases are a match to TRBD1. CDR1 and CDR2 (germline): SGHNT, YYREEE (reference sequence). Losses at the gene ends were 4 bases for V and 2 bases for J; bases not matched to a gene: 4. CDR3 length equals 15 residues. CDR3 in amino acids: CASSPDRGTGNTIYF. CDR3 in DNA: TGTGCCAGCAGCCCGGACAGGGGAACTGGAAACACCATATATTTT.

On this clone itself: This same CDR3 is encoded by further DNA sequences in the sample. This rearrangement joins TRBV4-2 to TRBJ2-1; the D gene is possibly TRBD1 (6 bases). V lost 0 bases and J 3 bases, leaving 12 bases between the germline ends. This CDR3 contains 16 residues. Germline-derived CDR1 and CDR2 are LGHNA and YNFKEQ. CDR3 residues: CASSQDRGGNYNEQFF. The CDR3 nucleotides are TGTGCCAGCAGCCAAGACCGAGGGGGAAACTACAATGAGCAGTTCTTC.

The CDR3 DNA reads as TGTGCCAGCAGTGAAGGGGGACAGGGTGGAGAAAAACTGTTTTTT. Protein product: CASSEGGQGGEKLFF. The rearrangement links TRBV6-1 to TRBJ1-4; TRBD1 matches at 9 bases. The germline gives CDR1 MNHNS, CDR2 SASEGT. This CDR3 region has 15 residues. The V gene end was trimmed by 1 base and the J gene end by 8 bases; junction bases not matched to a gene: 5.

This clone was counted only a few times. The V gene is TRBV6-6, the J gene TRBJ2-1; possibly TRBD2 for D (5 bases). Germline V lookup: CDR1 MNHNY, CDR2 SVGAGI (reference sequence). This CDR3 spans 12 amino acids. V was pared by 6 bases and J by 8 bases, with 11 bases between. The CDR3 DNA sequence: TGTGCCAGCAGGGCGGGTGTGGATGAGCAGTTCTTC. As protein: CASRAGVDEQFF.

V and J are TRBV5-1 and TRBJ2-7, with D possibly being TRBD2 (6 bases). V gave up 7 bases and J gave up 3 bases, with 14 bases separating them. The germline CDR1 and CDR2 sequences are SGHRS and YFSETQ. CDR3 length equals 13 residues. The CDR3 DNA is TGCGCCAGCGGGGACTCGGTCCTCTACGAGCAGTACTTC. Translation gives CASGDSVLYEQYF.

CDR3 nucleotide sequence: TGTGCCAGCAGCTTCTCTACAGGGGGCGAGCAGTACTTC. Translated, it gives CASSFSTGGEQYF. This chain joins TRBV7-2 and TRBJ2-7, with 8 bases matching TRBD1. The V and J ends lost 3 bases and 6 bases, in that order; junction bases with no gene match: 4. Germline CDR1 SGHTA, CDR2 FQGNSA. The CDR3 extends over 13 amino acids. Combining the CDR3 with reference TRBV7-2 and TRBJ2-7 gives the whole variable domain GAGVSQSPSNKVTEKGKDVELRCDPISGHTALYWYRQSLGQGLEFLIYFQGNSAPDKSGLPSDRFSAERTGGSVSTLTIQRTQQEDSAVYLCASSFSTGGEQYFGPGTRLTVT.

The CDR3 region has the DNA TGCGCCAGCAGCTCCCCGGGACAGGGTAATGAAAAACTGTTTTTT. This gives the protein CASSSPGQGNEKLFF. The chain is built from TRBV5-1 and TRBJ1-4; 9 nucleotides agree with TRBD1. The V gene end was trimmed by 3 bases and the J gene end by 4 bases; junction bases not matched to a gene: 4. CDR1 is SGHRS and CDR2 is YFSETQ in the germline V gene. The CDR3 has 15 amino acids.

V is TRBV4-3 and J is TRBJ2-1; TRBD2 agrees at 10 bases. The CDR3 extends over 16 amino acids. CDR1 is LGHNA, CDR2 YSLEER, per germline. The V segment lost 1 base and the J segment 7 bases; nucleotides outside the gene matches: 7. The CDR3: CASSQAERGGRNEQFF. CDR3 nucleotides: TGCGCCAGCAGCCAAGCCGAGCGGGGGGGCCGGAATGAGCAGTTCTTC.

J is TRBJ1-1 and V is TRBV30; D perhaps matches TRBD1 (5 bases). The CDR3 loop spans 12 amino acids. Trimming cost V 0 bases and J 8 bases, with 10 bases left between them. From germline, CDR1 is GTSNPN and CDR2 SVGIG (reference sequence). The CDR3 nucleotides are TGTGCCTGGAGTGTACTTAACAGGGAAGCTTTCTTT. It yields the protein CAWSVLNREAFF.

The V gene is TRBV2, the J gene TRBJ2-7; TRBD1 matches at 7 bases. CDR1 is SNHLY and CDR2 is FYNNEI in the germline V gene. With V trimmed by 4 bases and J by 2 bases, 2 bases remained unmatched. This CDR3 region has 13 residues. The CDR3 loop is CASSVTGAYEQYF. CDR3 sequence (DNA): TGTGCCAGCAGTGTCACAGGGGCCTACGAGCAGTACTTC.

The J gene is TRBJ2-1, the V gene TRBV29-1; 9 bases map to TRBD1. CDR1 and CDR2 (germline): SQVTM, ANQGSEA. V was clipped by 5 bases and J by 6 bases; unmatched bases: 8. The CDR3 spans 14 residues. The CDR3 DNA reads TGCAGCGTTTCTACAGGGGGCATCACCAATGAGCAGTTCTTC. Translated: CSVSTGGITNEQFF.

This clone was seen just once. This rearrangement joins TRBV2 to TRBJ2-7, with 7 bases matching TRBD1. Germline lookup yields CDR1 SNHLY and CDR2 FYNNEI. The J segment lost 1 base and the V segment lost 9 bases, leaving 9 bases of the junction unmatched. CDR3 length: 14 amino acids. The CDR3 is CARGGRDSSYEQYF. Written as DNA, the CDR3 is TGTGCCAGGGGTGGTCGGGACAGTTCCTACGAGCAGTACTTC.

The sample holds one count of this clone. V gene TRBV9 combines with J gene TRBJ1-4; 9 bases fit TRBD1. CDR3 size: 17 residues. The ends lost 4 bases at V and 5 bases at J; junction bases unmatched: 12. Per the germline V gene, CDR1 is SGDLS and CDR2 is YYNGEE. This CDR3 reads CASSRTSGQGPNEKLFF. The CDR3 DNA reads as TGTGCCAGCAGCCGAACATCCGGACAGGGGCCAAATGAAAAACTGTTTTTT.

The V and J genes are TRBV5-1 and TRBJ1-4; a possible D gene is TRBD1 (6 bases). Trimming left V 0 bases short and J 4 bases short, with 7 bases between. CDR3 size: 14 residues. Germline V gene data show CDR1 as SGHRS and CDR2 as YFSETQ. The CDR3 loop reads CASSLGRGNEKLFF. CDR3 bases: TGCGCCAGCAGCTTGGGCAGGGGTAATGAAAAACTGTTTTTT.

The gene calls are TRBV5-5 and TRBJ2-2; a possible D gene is TRBD1 (6 bases). Deletions cut 1 base from V and 7 bases from J, with 17 bases between. Germline CDR1 and CDR2: SGHKS and YYEKEE (reference sequence). The CDR3 extends over 16 amino acids. DNA of the CDR3: TGTGCCAGCAGCTTGCAGGGGCCCCTTATTGGCGGGGAGCTGTTTTTT. It is translated as CASSLQGPLIGGELFF. The entire variable domain, with the rest obtained from reference TRBV5-5 and TRBJ2-2, is as follows: DAGVTQSPTHLIKTRGQQVTLRCSPISGHKSVSWYQQVLGQGPQFIFQYYEKEERGRGNFPDRFSARQFPNYSSELNVNALLLGDSALYLCASSLQGPLIGGELFFGEGSRLTVL.

This chain uses TRBV4-1 with TRBJ2-2; 8 bases map to TRBD1. The CDR3 spans 15 residues. The germline CDR1 and CDR2 sequences are MGHRA and YSYEKL. Trimming took 4 bases from V and 4 from J; bases not matched to a gene: 5. CDR3 sequence: CASSRGQGSTGELFF. The CDR3 bases are TGCGCCAGCAGCCGTGGACAGGGTAGCACCGGGGAGCTGTTTTTT.

The chain links TRBV19 to TRBJ2-3; D is unresolved. Trimming left V 4 bases short and J 0 bases short, with 8 bases between. The CDR3 length is 14 residues. Per germline, CDR1 LNHDA and CDR2 SQIVND (reference sequence). CDR3 protein: CASSKLPSTDTQYF. Written as DNA, the CDR3 is TGTGCCAGTAGTAAACTCCCAAGCACAGATACGCAGTATTTT. The full variable domain, with the rest looked up from reference TRBV19 and TRBJ2-3, is DGGITQSPKYLFRKEGQNVTLSCEQNLNHDAMYWYRQDPGQGLRLIYYSQIVNDFQKGDIAEGYSVSREKKESFPLTVTSAQKNPTAFYLCASSKLPSTDTQYFGPGTRLTVL.

This clone has only a few counts. V usage is TRBV15 and J usage is TRBJ1-5, with D tentatively TRBD1 (6 bases). CDR3 length: 14 amino acids. From germline, CDR1 is LNHNV and CDR2 YYDKDF (reference sequence). Trimming cost V 0 bases and J 6 bases, with 9 bases left between them. This CDR3 reads CATSRDRGPQPQHF. The DNA of the CDR3 is TGTGCCACCAGCAGAGACAGGGGACCTCAGCCCCAGCATTTT.

The genes are TRBV19 and TRBJ1-1; D unclear. Germline lookup yields CDR1 LNHDA and CDR2 SQIVND (reference sequence). V gave up 5 bases and J gave up 5 bases, with 12 bases separating them. CDR3 length: 13 amino acids. The CDR3 protein is CASSQSRRTEAFF. Here the CDR3 DNA reads TGTGCCAGTAGTCAGTCCCGGAGGACTGAAGCTTTCTTT. The full variable domain, in which reference TRBV19 and TRBJ1-1 provide the parts outside the CDR3, is DGGITQSPKYLFRKEGQNVTLSCEQNLNHDAMYWYRQDPGQGLRLIYYSQIVNDFQKGDIAEGYSVSREKKESFPLTVTSAQKNPTAFYLCASSQSRRTEAFFGQGTRLTVV.

This clone appeared once. The chain joins TRBV2 to TRBJ2-5; TRBD2 agrees at 9 bases. The CDR3 sequence is 14 residues long. Germline assignment: CDR1 SNHLY and CDR2 FYNNEI. The ends lost 4 bases at V and 4 bases at J; junction bases unmatched: 4. CDR3 nucleotide sequence: TGTGCCAGCAGTGGAGTAGCGGGGGCAGAGACCCAGTACTTC. The encoded protein is CASSGVAGAETQYF.

The chain has TRBV6-5 and TRBJ2-1; weak D call: TRBD1 (6 bases). In germline, CDR1 is MNHEY, CDR2 SVGAGI. The CDR3 has 14 residues. Trimming pared 8 bases from V and 0 bases from J, leaving 11 bases between. The chain's CDR3 is CASSQGGSYNEQFF. The DNA of the CDR3 is TGTGCCAGCTCCCAAGGGGGCTCCTACAATGAGCAGTTCTTC.

The chain combines TRBV18 with TRBJ2-7; 9 nucleotides match TRBD1. CDR3 size: 15 residues. The V and J ends lost 2 bases and 5 bases, in that order; junction bases with no gene match: 7. Germline CDR1 and CDR2: KGHSH and LQKENI. The CDR3 bases are TGTGCCAGCTCACCAGGACAGGGGAAGGTCGACGAGCAGTACTTC. Translated: CASSPGQGKVDEQYF.

The genes are TRBV5-1 and TRBJ2-5; a weak D match, TRBD2 (7 bases). This CDR3 comprises 16 residues. CDR1 and CDR2 (germline): SGHRS, YFSETQ. With 7 bases removed from V and 4 bases from J, the gap between germline ends came to 23 bases. The CDR3: CASRGRGAGSGETQYF. In nucleotides, the CDR3 is TGCGCCAGCCGAGGCCGGGGGGCGGGGTCGGGAGAGACCCAGTACTTC.

V usage is TRBV13 and J usage is TRBJ2-3; D remains ambiguous. V shed 1 base and J shed 3 bases, with 2 bases lying between them. This CDR3 is 12 amino acids long. Per germline, CDR1 PRHDT and CDR2 FYEKMQ (reference sequence). CDR3 protein: CASSLATDTQYF. The CDR3 DNA sequence: TGTGCCAGCAGCTTAGCAACAGATACGCAGTATTTT.

Comments on this clone: Other DNA sequences from this sample encode an identical CDR3 as well. The CDR3 DNA reads TGTGCCAGCAGCGGGGGACTAGCGGGGGGCAATGAGCAGTTCTTC. Its protein is CASSGGLAGGNEQFF. This rearrangement joins TRBV9 to TRBJ2-1; TRBD2 agrees at 15 bases. With 3 bases clipped from V and 6 bases from J, the junction kept 1 base outside the gene matches. The CDR3 is made up of 15 amino acids. Germline V gene lookup returns CDR1 SGDLS and CDR2 YYNGEE.